The clone carrying this T cell receptor (beta chain) was observed a few times. Its antigen is unidentified. Through a sample-barcoded 5' primer and a J-beta primer mix, a second PCR was run for roughly 7 to 12 cycles. Each cDNA molecule received a tag from a template-switch adaptor that had 12 random nucleotides. TCRdb recomputed calls from the 5' RACE reads with MiXCR, one row per CDR3 protein. The data show around 1,000,000 distinct CDR3 sequences, about two fifths seen once. The data were taken from a study of blood T cells in healthy people across ages. Germline CDR1 is SGHTA and CDR2 is FQGNSA. Trimming took off 5 bases at V and 5 bases at J, with 18 bases between the two ends. This CDR3 has 15 residues. General study results and limits: A conclusive naive versus antigen-experienced comparison was prevented by the unsorted PBMCs.

The sample providers were healthy Caucasian people from Russia, aged about 6 to 100. Each individual donor underwent a draw of approximately 9.6 milliliters of peripheral blood. The rearrangement uses TRBV7-2 and TRBJ1-1; D remains unclear. What was sequenced was blood. The TCR sequence derives from a man younger than 30 in good health. The CDR3 DNA is TGTGCCAGCAGCCTCAGATGGGATGCCCCTACTGAAGCTTTCTTT. It yields the protein CASSLRWDAPTEAFF.